This is a list of T cell receptor beta chains from one sample in a study of blood T cell repertoires in COVID-19. The table came from immunoSEQ multiplex PCR; TCRdb's copy has only in-frame clones and leaves some out. Of 140,000 or so clones listed, around nine tenths are singletons. The sequenced sample was peripheral blood. The receptors originated from a woman aged 45-65 years with active or convalescent COVID-19. CDR3s include the opening cysteine and the closing phenylalanine or tryptophan. D genes are given only for firm matches.

TRBV30	NA	TRBJ2-7	TGTGCCTGGAGCTCCCTAGGCAATCAATACGAGCAGTACTTC	CAWSSLGNQYEQYF
TRBV19	NA	TRBJ1-3	TGTGCCACTCAGACAGTTAACACCATATATTTT	CATQTVNTIYF
TRBV27	TRBD1	TRBJ2-7	TGTGCCAGCAGTTTATTCGGGACAGATTCCTACGAGCAGTACTTC	CASSLFGTDSYEQYF
TRBV5-4	TRBD2	TRBJ2-3	TGTGCCAGCAGTTTCAAAAGCGGGGTGGGAGCAGATACGCAGTATTTT	CASSFKSGVGADTQYF
TRBV29-1	NA	TRBJ1-3	TGCAGCGTTGAAGAGGCCAGGATAACAGTCTCTGGAAACACCATATATTTT	CSVEEARITVSGNTIYF
TRBV28	NA	TRBJ2-4	TGTGCCAGCAGTTTAATTTTCTCCGGGGGAGCCAAAAACATTCAGTACTTC	CASSLIFSGGAKNIQYF
TRBV2	TRBD1	TRBJ2-3	TGTGCCAGCAGTTTGGACAGGGGTGAAGATACGCAGTATTTT	CASSLDRGEDTQYF
TRBV11-2	NA	TRBJ2-7	TGTGCCAGCAGCTCCTTTCGGGGCTACGAGCAGTACTTC	CASSSFRGYEQYF
TRBV7-2	NA	TRBJ2-7	TGTGCCAGCAGCTTAGGGGGCGTCTACGAGCAGTACTTC	CASSLGGVYEQYF
TRBV18	NA	TRBJ1-3	TGTGCCAGCTCACTCTACCTCGAATCGGGAGGAAACACCATATATTTT	CASSLYLESGGNTIYF
TRBV19	NA	TRBJ1-2	TGTGCCAGCCAAGAAAGGGGTACAAAAAATGGCTACACCTTC	CASQERGTKNGYTF
TRBV7-9	NA	TRBJ2-5	TGTGCCAGCAGCTTAGCGCGTGGAGGCAGGGAGACCCAGTACTTC	CASSLARGGRETQYF
TRBV4-2	NA	TRBJ2-2	TGTGCCAGCAGCCAAGACAGGCACACCGGGGAGCTGTTTTTT	CASSQDRHTGELFF
TRBV19	NA	TRBJ1-1	TGTGCCAGTAGTATAAAACCCCTTACTCCGGGGGAAACTGAAGCTTTCTTT	CASSIKPLTPGETEAFF
TRBV5-4	NA	TRBJ1-1	TGTGCCAGCAGCTTGGTGGCGGGGAACACTGAAGCTTTCTTT	CASSLVAGNTEAFF
TRBV7-2	NA	TRBJ1-1	TGTGCCAGCAGCTTAGTAAATAGGGGTGGGCGGACTGAAGCTTTCTTT	CASSLVNRGGRTEAFF
TRBV27	NA	TRBJ2-7	TGTGCCAGCAGTTTATACAGGGACTCCTACGAGCAGTACTTC	CASSLYRDSYEQYF
TRBV6-5	TRBD1	TRBJ1-2	TGTGCCAGCAGTTCCGACAGGGGGAATGGCTACACCTTC	CASSSDRGNGYTF
TRBV9	NA	TRBJ1-4	TGTGCCAGCAGCGTAGGTGGTATCGGGCAGGGGCTTCATCCTAATGAAAAACTGTTTTTT	CASSVGGIGQGLHPNEKLFF